Below are 17 T cell receptor beta chains sequenced from a single sample in a study of identical twins. TCRdb re-derived calls from the 5' RACE reads in MiXCR, one entry per CDR3 protein. The sample includes 750,000 to 950,000 distinct CDR3 sequences, roughly an eighth of them seen just once. This sample also belongs to another study, concerning yellow fever vaccine responses in identical twins.

The sequencing input was PBMCs. These receptors came from a woman aged 18-29 years in good health.

There are many counts of this clonotype. This chain links TRBV29-1 with TRBJ2-5, with 8 bases aligning to TRBD2. CDR1 and CDR2 from the germline V gene are SQVTM and ANQGSEA. The J segment lost 1 base and the V segment lost 4 bases, leaving 8 bases of the junction unmatched. CDR3 length: 15 amino acids. The CDR3 DNA is TGCAGCGTTGGGGTGCCAGCGGGAGTCCAAGAGACCCAGTACTTC. Translation: CSVGVPAGVQETQYF.

The rearrangement joins TRBV2 to TRBJ2-4; possible D gene TRBD1, 5 bases. Germline CDR1 reads SNHLY; CDR2 reads FYNNEI. V lost 9 bases, J lost 0 bases, and 18 bases lay in between. The CDR3 has 16 residues. CDR3 nucleotides: TGTGCCAGTAAACAAGGGGAATCGGGAGCCAAAAACATTCAGTACTTC. Amino acid sequence: CASKQGESGAKNIQYF.

The V gene is TRBV5-5, the J gene TRBJ1-1, with a possible D match to TRBD1 (6 bases). Per the germline V gene, CDR1 is SGHKS and CDR2 is YYEKEE (reference sequence). Deletions cut 0 bases from V and 10 bases from J, with 10 bases between. The CDR3 spans 12 residues. CDR3 bases: TGTGCCAGCAGCTTGGCAGGGGTGGGAGCTTTCTTT. Amino acids: CASSLAGVGAFF.

There are many counts of this clonotype. J is TRBJ2-5 and V is TRBV24-1; the D gene is possibly TRBD1 (6 bases). This CDR3 comprises 14 residues. V lost 4 bases, J lost 4 bases, and 12 bases lay in between. The germline V gene has CDR1 KGHDR and CDR2 SFDVKD. CDR3 in amino acids: CATSDQGWGETQYF. Here the CDR3 DNA reads TGTGCCACCAGTGACCAGGGGTGGGGAGAGACCCAGTACTTC.

V gene TRBV12-3 or TRBV12-4 combines with J gene TRBJ2-7; 11 nucleotides align to TRBD2. J lost 3 bases, V lost 6 bases, and 4 bases had no gene match. The CDR3 consists of 14 residues. The CDR3 is CASSHGLAGYEQYF. The DNA of the CDR3 is TGTGCCAGCAGCCACGGACTAGCGGGCTACGAGCAGTACTTC.

This clonotype was observed many times. The chain uses TRBV12-3 or TRBV12-4 and TRBJ2-1; no firm D call. V was shortened by 8 bases and J by 7 bases, with 12 bases between the two germline ends. The CDR3 loop spans 12 amino acids. CDR3 nucleotides: TGTGCCAGCTTAAGGACGGCGAATGAGCAGTTCTTC. Protein sequence: CASLRTANEQFF.

There are a few counts of this clonotype. The chain carries TRBV13 and TRBJ2-3; maybe TRBD2 (5 bases). Germline V lookup: CDR1 PRHDT, CDR2 FYEKMQ (reference sequence). There are 15 residues in the CDR3. Trimming took 5 bases from V and 1 from J, leaving 13 bases between them. As DNA, the CDR3 is TGTGCCAGCAGCGGAGGAAGTCGCGGCACAGATACGCAGTATTTT. It specifies CASSGGSRGTDTQYF.

This clonotype was observed at least ten times. The rearrangement uses TRBV12-3 or TRBV12-4 and TRBJ2-4; either TRBD1 or TRBD2 may fit D (6 bases each). There are 18 residues in the CDR3. The V end lost 5 bases, the J end lost 8 bases, and 28 bases lay between the germline ends. CDR3 region: CASSPRGVPREGQHIQYF. The CDR3 DNA reads as TGTGCCAGCAGTCCAAGGGGGGTCCCTAGGGAAGGACAACACATTCAGTACTTC.

CDR3 loop: CASNSGTGMDSPLHF. The CDR3 DNA is TGTGCCAGCAATTCTGGGACAGGGATGGATTCACCCCTCCACTTT. V and J are TRBV6-5 and TRBJ1-6, with 9 bases fitting TRBD1. The V gene's germline CDR1 is MNHEY and CDR2 SVGAGI. V lost 7 bases to trimming and J lost 8 bases; unmatched junction nucleotides: 9. The CDR3 contains 15 residues.

This clonotype was observed a few times. The chain links TRBV28 to TRBJ1-2, with D maybe TRBD1 (6 bases). With 5 bases removed from V and 2 bases from J, the gap between germline ends came to 18 bases. Germline V gives CDR1 MDHEN, CDR2 SYDVKM. The CDR3 runs to 16 residues. CDR3 region: CASSAGDRGPNYGYTF. The CDR3 coding sequence is TGTGCCAGCAGTGCCGGGGACCGGGGGCCCAACTATGGCTACACCTTC.

The V gene is TRBV7-9, the J gene TRBJ1-5; 10 nucleotides align to TRBD1. Trimming cost V 5 bases and J 1 base; bases outside gene matches: 8. Looked up from germline, CDR1 is SEHNR and CDR2 is FQNEAQ (reference sequence). CDR3 length equals 17 residues. The CDR3 loop reads CASSRTGGFGSNQPQHF. CDR3 nucleotides: TGTGCCAGCAGCCGGACAGGGGGGTTTGGGAGCAATCAGCCCCAGCATTTT.

This clonotype has at least ten counts. The gene calls are TRBV4-1 and TRBJ1-1; 10 bases map to TRBD1. The V segment lost 4 bases and the J segment 6 bases; nucleotides outside the gene matches: 20. The CDR3 has 19 amino acids. Per the germline V gene, CDR1 is MGHRA and CDR2 is YSYEKL. The CDR3 here is CASSRGRQGAGIRDAEAFF. CDR3 nucleotide sequence: TGCGCCAGCAGCCGTGGAAGACAGGGGGCCGGTATTAGAGACGCTGAAGCTTTCTTT.

This chain links TRBV27 with TRBJ2-1, with TRBD2 matching over 16 bases. V shed 3 bases, J shed 10 bases, and the junction held 3 bases outside the gene matches. This CDR3 is 15 amino acids long. Germline CDR1 and CDR2: MNHEY and SMNVEV (reference sequence). The CDR3 protein is CASSFGTSGRAEQFF. For the CDR3, the DNA is TGTGCCAGCAGTTTTGGGACTAGCGGGAGGGCCGAGCAGTTCTTC.

The V and J genes are TRBV28 and TRBJ2-7; TRBD2 might be the D (6 bases). V was trimmed by 6 bases and J by 2 bases, leaving 11 bases between them. The CDR3 is 13 amino acids. Germline V gene sequence: CDR1 MDHEN, CDR2 SYDVKM. DNA for the CDR3: TGTGCCAGCAGGTTCGGCGGGACCTACGAGCAGTACGTC. Its translation is CASRFGGTYEQYV.

This clonotype was found a few times. The J gene is TRBJ2-2, the V gene TRBV6-2 or TRBV6-3; D may be TRBD2 (6 bases). This CDR3 has 15 amino acids. Germline V gene data show CDR1 as MNHEY and CDR2 as SVGEGT. Trimming removed 5 bases from V and 6 bases from J, with 16 bases in between. CDR3 region: CASSAQLGGPGELFF. DNA of the CDR3: TGTGCCAGCAGTGCTCAGTTAGGAGGGCCCGGGGAGCTGTTTTTT.

J is TRBJ2-2 and V is TRBV7-9; D may match TRBD1 or TRBD2 (6 bases each). Per germline, CDR1 SEHNR and CDR2 FQNEAQ (reference sequence). The V and J ends lost 6 bases and 4 bases respectively, with 18 bases between them. The CDR3 runs 16 residues. The CDR3 loop reads CASSWEAQGVTGELFF. In DNA form, the CDR3 reads TGTGCCAGCAGTTGGGAGGCACAGGGTGTCACCGGGGAGCTGTTTTTT.

The V call is TRBV27, the J call TRBJ1-5, with TRBD1 as a possible D gene (5 bases). The CDR3 is made up of 17 amino acids. Germline values: CDR1 MNHEY, CDR2 SMNVEV (reference sequence). Trimming took off 0 bases at V and 6 bases at J, with 18 bases between the two ends. This CDR3 reads CASSLSRPVGLGQPQHF. The DNA of the CDR3 is TGTGCCAGCAGTTTATCTAGACCGGTGGGACTCGGTCAGCCCCAGCATTTT.